The 13 T cell receptor beta chains below all came from one sample that was sequenced in a study of kidney transplant recipient with SARS-CoV-2 infection. MiXCR was run by TCRdb on the reads, yielding one entry per CDR3 protein. This table has approximately 240,000 distinct CDR3 sequences, 29% appearing once. The sample consisted of a blood sample, taken at baseline and on day 111 from a kidney transplant recipient. These receptors were obtained from a male patient aged 25 to 39 who had COVID-19 and was a kidney transplant recipient. Some of these T cells may belong to the graft donor.

The CDR3 region has the DNA TGTGCCAGCAGTAAAGCGCGCACAGCAGGAAAGACCTATGGCTACACCTTC. Translation gives CASSKARTAGKTYGYTF. The rearrangement joins TRBV12-3 or TRBV12-4 to TRBJ1-2; no reliable D call. V was shortened by 5 bases and J by 4 bases, with 23 bases between the two germline ends. The length of the CDR3 is 17 residues.

This clonotype appeared many times. The chain links TRBV3-2 to TRBJ2-7; the table's TRBD2 call for D was not verified on the DNA. TRBV3-2 has pseudogene status. The CDR3 is 14 residues long. DNA for the CDR3: TGTGCCAGCAGCCAAGATTACCGGGAGGACGAGCAGTACTTC. Translation: CASSQDYREDEQYF.

This clonotype showed up many times. This chain uses TRBV20-1 with TRBJ2-2; 8 positions agree with TRBD2. The germline CDR1 and CDR2 sequences are DFQATT and SNEGSKA (reference sequence). The CDR3 totals 16 residues. V shed 0 bases and J 7 bases; nucleotides not matched to a gene: 10. This chain's CDR3 is CSARDLSGSQDGELFF. DNA of the CDR3: TGCAGTGCTAGAGATTTGAGCGGGAGCCAGGACGGGGAGCTGTTTTTT.

This clonotype was found many times. V usage is TRBV5-1 and J usage is TRBJ2-7; D perhaps matches TRBD2 (5 bases). The CDR3 is 14 amino acids. Germline V gene lookup returns CDR1 SGHRS and CDR2 YFSETQ. Deletions cut 0 bases from V and 1 base from J, with 8 bases between. The CDR3 nucleotides are TGCGCCAGCAGCTTGGTTCCGGGGTCCTACGAGCAGTACTTC. Protein: CASSLVPGSYEQYF. Full variable domain (rest looked up from reference TRBV5-1 and TRBJ2-7): KAGVTQTPRYLIKTRGQQVTLSCSPISGHRSVSWYQQTPGQGLQFLFEYFSETQRNKGNFPGRFSGRQFSNSRSEMNVSTLELGDSALYLCASSLVPGSYEQYFGPGTRLTVT.

The J gene is TRBJ2-1, the V gene TRBV10-1, with 7 bases lining up with TRBD2. The CDR3 contains 18 residues. The ends lost 2 bases at V and 8 bases at J; junction bases unmatched: 18. Looked up from germline, CDR1 is WNHNN and CDR2 is SYGVQD (reference sequence). CDR3 amino acids: CASSERFDSGSNEDEQFF. For the CDR3, the DNA is TGCGCCAGCAGTGAGAGGTTTGATAGCGGGTCAAATGAAGATGAGCAGTTCTTC.

The V and J genes are TRBV24-1 and TRBJ2-3; perhaps TRBD2 as D (6 bases). The CDR3 is 17 residues long. V was trimmed by 3 bases and J by 4 bases, leaving 19 bases between them. From germline, CDR1 is KGHDR and CDR2 SFDVKD. The CDR3 sequence is CATSDKPRAWRADTQYF. For the CDR3, the DNA is TGTGCCACCAGTGATAAACCCCGGGCCTGGAGGGCAGATACGCAGTATTTT.

To note about this clonotype: A much bigger clone sits one base away, suggesting this may be a read error. The rearrangement links TRBV5-1 to TRBJ2-2, with D perhaps TRBD1 (6 bases). Germline values: CDR1 SGHRS, CDR2 YFSETQ. CDR3 length: 15 amino acids. Deletions cut 5 bases from V and 4 bases from J, with 15 bases between. This chain's CDR3 is CASSPATGVTGELFF. In DNA form, the CDR3 reads TGCGCCAGCAGTCCTGCGACAGGTGTCACCGGGGAGCTGTTTTTT.

This clonotype was observed many times. V and J are TRBV2 and TRBJ2-7; TRBD1 agrees at 9 bases. Trimming took 8 bases from V and 2 from J; bases not matched to a gene: 4. The germline V gene encodes CDR1 SNHLY and CDR2 FYNNEI. The CDR3 runs 13 residues. The CDR3 DNA reads as TGTGCCAGCCAGGGACAGGGAGCCTACGAGCAGTACTTC. Its protein is CASQGQGAYEQYF.

This clonotype was seen repeatedly, ten times or more. The V call is TRBV2, the J call TRBJ2-7; 10 bases fit TRBD1. The CDR3 extends over 14 amino acids. CDR1 and CDR2 from the germline V gene are SNHLY and FYNNEI. The ends lost 5 bases at V and 5 bases at J; junction bases unmatched: 6. The CDR3 loop is CASSRDRGIHEQYF. CDR3 DNA sequence: TGTGCCAGCAGTAGGGACAGGGGTATACACGAGCAGTACTTC. The full variable domain, in which reference TRBV2 and TRBJ2-7 provide the parts outside the CDR3, is EPEVTQTPSHQVTQMGQEVILRCVPISNHLYFYWYRQILGQKVEFLVSFYNNEISEKSEIFDDQFSVERPDGSNFTLKIRSTKLEDSAMYFCASSRDRGIHEQYFGPGTRLTVT.

The gene calls are TRBV9 and TRBJ1-2; maybe TRBD1 (5 bases). The CDR3 is 13 amino acids. Trimming stripped 0 bases from V and 10 bases from J, with 13 bases between. CDR1 is SGDLS, CDR2 YYNGEE, per germline. Here the CDR3 DNA reads TGTGCCAGCAGCGTAGGAGGGGACCCTATCTACACCTTC. This translates into CASSVGGDPIYTF.

Details on this clonotype: A much larger clone differs from this one at a single base, so this may be a read error. The chain joins TRBV11-3 to TRBJ1-2; D unclear. This CDR3 has 17 amino acids. CDR1 and CDR2 (germline): SGHNT, YENEEA. In nucleotides, the CDR3 is TGTGCCAGCAGCTTAGGTCCCGATCTCGGAAAGACCTATGGCTGCACCTTC. It translates to CASSLGPDLGKTYGCTF.

This clonotype was recorded at least ten times. The DNA for the CDR3 is TGTGCCAGCAGCTTACGGGGGGCGACGACCTACGAGCAGTACTTC. Its protein is CASSLRGATTYEQYF. The chain has TRBV11-2 and TRBJ2-7; TRBD2 might be the D (7 bases). Germline values: CDR1 SGHAT, CDR2 FQNNGV. The CDR3 covers 15 residues. Trimming shortened V by 2 bases and J by 2 bases, and 13 bases separated the two germline ends.

The sample holds many counts of this clonotype. J is TRBJ2-2 and V is TRBV3-1, with unresolved D. CDR1 and CDR2 (germline): LGHDT, YNNKEL (reference sequence). The CDR3 is made up of 18 amino acids. V was clipped by 5 bases and J by 5 bases, with 24 bases between them. CDR3 amino acids: CASSRRSPISGLTGELFF. The CDR3 nucleotides are TGTGCCAGCAGCAGACGATCTCCCATTTCAGGCTTGACCGGGGAGCTGTTTTTT.